Presented here are 11 T cell receptor beta chains from one specimen sequenced in a study of blood T cell repertoires in COVID-19. Assay used: immunoSEQ multiplex PCR; TCRdb lists only in-frame clones, some missing. The sample yields 40,000 to 55,000 clones, around 88% seen once. Sequencing was carried out using peripheral blood. These receptors all come from a human donor in a cohort sampled during active COVID-19.

This clone was found once. The chain combines TRBV7-6 with TRBJ2-1; D is unresolved. Germline CDR1 reads SGHVS; CDR2 reads FNYEAQ. The CDR3 totals 11 residues. V was clipped by 5 bases and J by 5 bases, with 4 bases between them. Written as DNA, the CDR3 is TGTGCCAGCAGCCAAAACAATGAGCAGTTCTTC. Its translation is CASSQNNEQFF.

V usage is TRBV4-1 and J usage is TRBJ1-3, with 10 bases matching TRBD1. Germline CDR1 MGHRA, CDR2 YSYEKL. The length of the CDR3 is 15 residues. The ends lost 2 bases at V and 5 bases at J; junction bases unmatched: 3. For the CDR3, the DNA is TGCGCCAGCAGCCAACCAGACAGGGGGCGAAACACCATATATTTT. Translating gives CASSQPDRGRNTIYF.

The CDR3 nucleotides are TGTGCCAGCAGCTTAGGGGTTAGCGCTGGCACAGATACGCAGTATTTT. Amino acids: CASSLGVSAGTDTQYF. This sequence joins TRBV11-2 and TRBJ2-3; weak D call: TRBD2 (5 bases). Germline assignment: CDR1 SGHAT and CDR2 FQNNGV. CDR3 length: 16 amino acids. V was trimmed by 1 base and J by 1 base, leaving 12 bases between them.

This clone appeared once. The rearrangement joins TRBV18 to TRBJ2-3; tentatively, D is TRBD2 (5 bases). Trimming pared 2 bases from V and 2 bases from J, leaving 14 bases between. Germline lookup yields CDR1 KGHSH and CDR2 LQKENI. The CDR3 loop spans 16 amino acids. CDR3 loop: CASSPLTGFNTDTQYF. The CDR3 DNA sequence: TGTGCCAGCTCACCATTGACGGGGTTCAACACAGATACGCAGTATTTT. The full variable domain, with the rest looked up from reference TRBV18 and TRBJ2-3, is NAGVMQNPRHLVRRRGQEARLRCSPMKGHSHVYWYRQLPEEGLKFMVYLQKENIIDESGMPKERFSAEFPKEGPSILRIQQVVRGDSAAYFCASSPLTGFNTDTQYFGPGTRLTVL.

The chain couples TRBV20-1 to TRBJ1-3, with a possible D match to TRBD1 (6 bases). The CDR3 covers 16 residues. Germline assignment: CDR1 DFQATT and CDR2 SNEGSKA (reference sequence). V was cut by 3 bases and J by 3 bases, with 18 bases left in between. CDR3 nucleotide sequence: TGCAGTGCTAGTCGGACAGCGAGTCCGCTTGGAAACACCATATATTTT. Amino acid sequence: CSASRTASPLGNTIYF.

This chain joins TRBV6-2 or TRBV6-3 and TRBJ1-1; D perhaps matches TRBD1 (5 bases). Germline CDR1 is MNHEY and CDR2 is SVGEGT. V lost 1 base to trimming and J lost 1 base, with 7 bases between them. This CDR3 region has 14 residues. The CDR3: CASSYYQGNTEAFF. The CDR3 DNA sequence: TGTGCCAGCAGTTACTATCAGGGGAACACTGAAGCTTTCTTT.

This chain joins TRBV30 and TRBJ2-3; 7 nucleotides match TRBD2. Germline V lookup: CDR1 GTSNPN, CDR2 SVGIG (reference sequence). The CDR3 consists of 14 residues. The CDR3 DNA reads as TGTGCTCTCTCTCCGGCTAGCGGCTCAGATACGCAGTATTTT. The encoded protein is CALSPASGSDTQYF.

The chain employs TRBV6-5 and TRBJ1-2, with D perhaps TRBD1 (6 bases). The CDR3 is made up of 14 amino acids. Trimming removed 8 bases from V and 4 bases from J, with 17 bases in between. Germline V CDR1 and CDR2: MNHEY, SVGAGI. CDR3 amino acids: CASLGGAPIYGYTF. In DNA form, the CDR3 reads TGTGCCAGCCTGGGGGGGGCCCCAATCTATGGCTACACCTTC.

The V call is TRBV7-8, the J call TRBJ2-1; weak D call: TRBD1 (6 bases). V was shortened by 8 bases and J by 1 base, with 12 bases between the two germline ends. CDR1 and CDR2 from the germline V gene are SGHVS and FQNEAQ. This CDR3 is built from 14 residues. The CDR3 DNA is TGTGCCAGCGGGGGCCGTCCTTCCTACAATGAGCAGTTCTTC. The encoded protein is CASGGRPSYNEQFF.

The genes are TRBV7-8 and TRBJ1-5; a weak D match, TRBD1 (5 bases). The CDR3 sequence is 17 residues long. Germline V gives CDR1 SGHVS, CDR2 FQNEAQ. The V end was cut by 5 bases, the J end by 1 base, with 18 bases between. For the CDR3, the DNA is TGTGCCAGCAGCGCGGGACGGAATCGTGGAAGCAATCAGCCCCAGCATTTT. It specifies CASSAGRNRGSNQPQHF. Drawing the rest from reference TRBV7-8 and TRBJ1-5, the complete variable domain is GAGVSQSPRYKVAKRGQDVALRCDPISGHVSLFWYQQALGQGPEFLTYFQNEAQLDKSGLPSDRFFAERPEGSVSTLKIQRTQQEDSAVYLCASSAGRNRGSNQPQHFGDGTRLSIL.

V usage is TRBV20-1 and J usage is TRBJ2-7, with D tentatively TRBD2 (5 bases). Looked up from germline, CDR1 is DFQATT and CDR2 is SNEGSKA (reference sequence). This CDR3 spans 13 amino acids. Trimming left V 3 bases short and J 2 bases short, with 11 bases between. The CDR3 spells CSASSWGAYEQYF. The CDR3 DNA reads as TGCAGTGCTAGTTCTTGGGGAGCCTACGAGCAGTACTTC.